These 24 T cell receptor beta chains were sequenced from one sample in a study of T-cell reconstitution after alpha-beta-depleted transplantation in children. Using unique molecular identifiers, the investigators prepared the TCRbeta library. Each CDR3 protein gets one entry after TCRdb re-called the PCR reads with MiXCR. This sample has 350,000 to 500,000 distinct CDR3 sequences; about 45% occur once, and the top ten carry about 30%. The source was PBMCs, collected before TCRalphabeta/CD19-depleted stem cell transplant. All receptors derive from a girl aged 2-10 years with aplastic anemia, due to receive a stem cell transplant.

V usage is TRBV5-6 and J usage is TRBJ2-5; perhaps D is TRBD1 or TRBD2 (5 bases each). The germline V gene has CDR1 SGHDT and CDR2 YYEEEE. Trimming stripped 2 bases from V and 7 bases from J, with 15 bases between. This CDR3 region has 14 residues. The DNA of the CDR3 is TGTGCCAGCAGCTTTCCCGGGACCCCCGGGACCCAGTACTTC. It is translated as CASSFPGTPGTQYF. Together with reference TRBV5-6 and TRBJ2-5, the CDR3 gives the full variable domain: DAGVTQSPTHLIKTRGQQVTLRCSPKSGHDTVSWYQQALGQGPQFIFQYYEEEERQRGNFPDRFSGHQFPNYSSELNVNALLLGDSALYLCASSFPGTPGTQYFGPGTRLLVL.

This clonotype was counted at least ten times. The CDR3 DNA is TGTGCCAGCAGTTCCAACAGGGTAACGGGGTCACCCCTCCACTTT. Translation gives CASSSNRVTGSPLHF. The chain uses TRBV12-3 or TRBV12-4 and TRBJ1-6; tentatively, D is TRBD1 (6 bases). Trimming stripped 4 bases from V and 10 bases from J, with 17 bases between. CDR3 length equals 15 residues.

The chain employs TRBV28 and TRBJ2-4, with D uncertain. In germline, CDR1 is MDHEN, CDR2 SYDVKM. V lost 2 bases, J lost 5 bases, and 10 bases lay in between. The CDR3 totals 14 residues. CDR3 DNA sequence: TGTGCCAGCAGTTTAGGCAGCCTCCAAAACATTCAGTACTTC. This translates into CASSLGSLQNIQYF.

This clonotype was counted only a few times. The chain carries TRBV29-1 and TRBJ2-7, with D tentatively TRBD2 (6 bases). The germline V gene encodes CDR1 SQVTM and CDR2 ANQGSEA. There are 12 residues in the CDR3. V lost 5 bases to trimming and J lost 3 bases, with 11 bases between them. The CDR3 is CSVSGGSYEQYF. CDR3 coding DNA: TGCAGCGTTTCCGGGGGTAGCTACGAGCAGTACTTC.

The chain joins TRBV28 to TRBJ1-2, with D possibly TRBD1 on 6 matching bases. The CDR3 has 17 residues. V was cut by 6 bases and J by 5 bases, with 25 bases left in between. The germline V gene has CDR1 MDHEN and CDR2 SYDVKM. CDR3 bases: TGTGCCAGCAGACACTTAAGTCGCAGGGGTCGGGGATATGGCTACACCTTC. Protein sequence: CASRHLSRRGRGYGYTF.

This clonotype was detected a few times. CDR3 DNA: TGTGCCAGCAGCTTCGGACAGCTCTCATACAATGAGCAGTTCTTC. This encodes CASSFGQLSYNEQFF. The rearrangement links TRBV6-1 to TRBJ2-1, with D possibly matching TRBD1 (6 bases). Trimming removed 6 bases at V and 4 bases at J, with 16 bases between. Germline V CDR1 and CDR2: MNHNS, SASEGT. CDR3 length equals 15 residues.

This clonotype came up many times. V and J are TRBV7-8 and TRBJ1-6; 8 bases line up with TRBD1. V was clipped by 2 bases and J by 13 bases; unmatched bases: 7. The CDR3 has 14 amino acids. CDR1 SGHVS and CDR2 FQNEAQ come from the germline V gene. The CDR3 DNA reads as TGTGCCAGCAGCTTAAATCAGGGGGCGAGTCCCCTCCACTTT. Protein sequence: CASSLNQGASPLHF.

The chain joins TRBV7-9 to TRBJ1-2; 7 nucleotides align to TRBD1. V shed 2 bases and J 3 bases; nucleotides not matched to a gene: 9. This CDR3 spans 16 amino acids. The V gene's germline CDR1 is SEHNR and CDR2 FQNEAQ (reference sequence). Here the CDR3 DNA reads TGTGCCAGCAGCTTAAGAGGGACAGTGAGCGACTATGGCTACACCTTC. Protein: CASSLRGTVSDYGYTF.

This chain links TRBV5-1 with TRBJ2-7; 9 nucleotides align to TRBD2. The CDR3 has 16 residues. Germline V lookup: CDR1 SGHRS, CDR2 YFSETQ. V gave up 0 bases and J gave up 4 bases; unmatched junction bases: 8. The CDR3 loop reads CASSLAWTSVKYEQYF. The CDR3 DNA sequence: TGCGCCAGCAGCTTGGCCTGGACTAGCGTAAAATACGAGCAGTACTTC. The entire variable domain, with the rest obtained from reference TRBV5-1 and TRBJ2-7, is as follows: KAGVTQTPRYLIKTRGQQVTLSCSPISGHRSVSWYQQTPGQGLQFLFEYFSETQRNKGNFPGRFSGRQFSNSRSEMNVSTLELGDSALYLCASSLAWTSVKYEQYFGPGTRLTVT.

This chain links TRBV6-5 with TRBJ1-1; 9 nucleotides agree with TRBD1. Unmatched junction bases numbered 10, after V lost 2 bases and J lost 0 bases. The CDR3 length is 18 residues. The germline V gene encodes CDR1 MNHEY and CDR2 SVGAGI. The CDR3 DNA sequence: TGTGCCAGCAGTTACCGATTCCGAGGACAGGGGCTGAACACTGAAGCTTTCTTT. This codes for CASSYRFRGQGLNTEAFF.

This clonotype was recorded many times. The genes are TRBV3-1 and TRBJ1-5, with D unclear. The CDR3 extends over 14 amino acids. Germline assignment: CDR1 LGHDT and CDR2 YNNKEL (reference sequence). The V end was cut by 1 base, the J end by 7 bases, with 11 bases between. CDR3 coding DNA: TGTGCCAGCAGCCAAGGGCCCATTATGCAGCCCCAGCATTTT. This encodes CASSQGPIMQPQHF.

The genes are TRBV12-3 or TRBV12-4 and TRBJ2-5; D may be TRBD2 (5 bases). This CDR3 has 13 residues. V lost 3 bases and J 4 bases, leaving 9 bases between the germline ends. The DNA of the CDR3 is TGTGCCAGCAGTTTGGAGGCCTCAGAGACCCAGTACTTC. Amino acids: CASSLEASETQYF.

This clonotype has ten or more counts. This sequence joins TRBV5-1 and TRBJ2-1; maybe TRBD2 (6 bases). The germline V gene has CDR1 SGHRS and CDR2 YFSETQ. V dropped 0 bases and J dropped 6 bases, with 13 bases sitting between them. This CDR3 spans 15 amino acids. The CDR3 DNA reads as TGCGCCAGCAGCTTGGTGGGACTGGACATCAATGAGCAGTTCTTC. Translated, it gives CASSLVGLDINEQFF.

The CDR3 reads CASSLEYSNTEAFF. In nucleotides, the CDR3 is TGCGCCAGCAGCTTGGAGTACTCGAACACTGAAGCTTTCTTT. J is TRBJ1-1 and V is TRBV5-1; D unclear. V gave up 0 bases and J gave up 1 base, with 7 bases separating them. Germline values: CDR1 SGHRS, CDR2 YFSETQ. The CDR3 is 14 residues long.

The chain recombines TRBV5-1 with TRBJ1-2, with no clear D. From germline, CDR1 is SGHRS and CDR2 YFSETQ. V was shortened by 4 bases and J by 5 bases, with 15 bases between the two germline ends. The CDR3 spans 14 residues. CDR3 sequence: CASSLDGSLYGYTF. The CDR3 DNA reads TGCGCCAGCAGCCTGGACGGGTCACTATATGGCTACACCTTC.

This clonotype was counted a few times. V is TRBV5-1 and J is TRBJ2-5; possible D gene TRBD1, 8 bases. Per germline, CDR1 SGHRS and CDR2 YFSETQ. V lost 4 bases and J lost 5, with 21 bases in between. The CDR3 runs 16 residues. In DNA form, the CDR3 reads TGCGCCAGCAGCGCGGGAGACAGGGGAGGAATGGAGACCCAGTACTTC. As protein: CASSAGDRGGMETQYF. The entire variable domain, with the rest obtained from reference TRBV5-1 and TRBJ2-5, is as follows: KAGVTQTPRYLIKTRGQQVTLSCSPISGHRSVSWYQQTPGQGLQFLFEYFSETQRNKGNFPGRFSGRQFSNSRSEMNVSTLELGDSALYLCASSAGDRGGMETQYFGPGTRLLVL.

There are many counts of this clonotype. The chain joins TRBV24-1 to TRBJ2-2; D not certain. CDR1 KGHDR and CDR2 SFDVKD come from the germline V gene. The germline V and J ends were trimmed by 5 bases and 4 bases, with 7 bases remaining between them. The CDR3 spans 13 residues. As DNA, the CDR3 is TGTGCCACCAGTGGCCCTCTCACCGGGGAGCTGTTTTTT. Translating gives CATSGPLTGELFF.

This chain connects TRBV5-1 to TRBJ2-3, with 15 bases that match TRBD2. Germline V lookup: CDR1 SGHRS, CDR2 YFSETQ. The CDR3 covers 16 residues. Trimming cost V 3 bases and J 5 bases; bases outside gene matches: 4. The CDR3 nucleotides read TGCGCCAGCAGCTCAGGACTAGCGGGGGGGCAAGATACGCAGTATTTT. Its protein is CASSSGLAGGQDTQYF.

As concerns this clonotype: One end of the junction varies from germline; a read error may be responsible. The chain has TRBV10-3 and TRBJ2-6; TRBD1 might be the D (5 bases). Germline V gene sequence: CDR1 ENHRY, CDR2 SYGVKD. The CDR3 totals 16 residues. The CDR3 region has the DNA TGTGCCATCGGCCGCAAAGGGGCCTCTGTGGCCAACGTCCTGACTTTC. Amino acids: CAIGRKGASVANVLTF.

This rearrangement joins TRBV12-3 or TRBV12-4 to TRBJ2-2; D ambiguous. Trimming removed 6 bases at V and 6 bases at J, with 11 bases between. This CDR3 has 13 residues. CDR3 loop: CASRFDWAGELFF. The CDR3 nucleotides are TGTGCCAGCAGGTTTGACTGGGCCGGGGAGCTGTTTTTT.

The chain couples TRBV7-9 to TRBJ1-4; D is uncertain. Trimming pared 8 bases from V and 3 bases from J, leaving 13 bases between. Germline lookup yields CDR1 SEHNR and CDR2 FQNEAQ (reference sequence). The CDR3 runs 14 residues. The CDR3 protein is CASDFSAANEKLFF. The CDR3 bases are TGTGCCAGCGACTTTTCGGCGGCTAATGAAAAACTGTTTTTT.

This chain joins TRBV5-1 and TRBJ2-7; maybe TRBD2 (6 bases). Trimming shortened V by 2 bases and J by 5 bases, and 11 bases separated the two germline ends. The CDR3 length is 13 residues. Germline V lookup: CDR1 SGHRS, CDR2 YFSETQ. This CDR3 is CASSFAEGHEQYF. In nucleotides, the CDR3 is TGCGCCAGCAGCTTCGCGGAGGGCCACGAGCAGTACTTC.

J is TRBJ2-7 and V is TRBV10-3; 9 positions match TRBD2. Germline values: CDR1 ENHRY, CDR2 SYGVKD. There are 14 residues in the CDR3. Trimming at V came to 8 bases and at J to 2 bases, leaving 7 bases not matched to a gene. The CDR3 is CAISVASGTYEQYF. CDR3 coding DNA: TGTGCCATCTCGGTGGCTAGCGGGACCTACGAGCAGTACTTC.

This clonotype was observed at least ten times. The chain recombines TRBV9 with TRBJ2-7, with D perhaps assigned TRBD1 or TRBD2 (5 bases each). The CDR3 covers 16 residues. V was trimmed by 6 bases and J by 3 bases, leaving 22 bases between them. From germline, CDR1 is SGDLS and CDR2 YYNGEE. The CDR3 sequence: CASTPGRGSNIYEQYF. The CDR3 region has the DNA TGTGCCAGCACCCCAGGCCGGGGCTCTAATATCTACGAGCAGTACTTC.